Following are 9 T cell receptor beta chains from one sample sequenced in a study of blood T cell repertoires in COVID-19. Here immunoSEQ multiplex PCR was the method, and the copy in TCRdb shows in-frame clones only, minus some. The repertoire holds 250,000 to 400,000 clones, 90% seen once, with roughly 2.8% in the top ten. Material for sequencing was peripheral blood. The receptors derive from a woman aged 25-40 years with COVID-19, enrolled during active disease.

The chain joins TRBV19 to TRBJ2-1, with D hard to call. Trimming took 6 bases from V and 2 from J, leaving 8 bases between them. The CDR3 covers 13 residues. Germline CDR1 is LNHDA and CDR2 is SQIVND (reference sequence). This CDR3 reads CASSLVPYNEQFF. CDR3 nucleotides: TGTGCCAGTAGCCTAGTTCCCTACAATGAGCAGTTCTTC.

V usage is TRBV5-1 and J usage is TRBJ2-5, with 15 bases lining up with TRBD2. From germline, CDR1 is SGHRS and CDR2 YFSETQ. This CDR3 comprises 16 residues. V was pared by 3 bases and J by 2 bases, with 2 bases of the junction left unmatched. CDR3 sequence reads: CASSSGLAGGQETQYF. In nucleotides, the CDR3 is TGCGCCAGCAGCTCTGGACTAGCGGGAGGGCAAGAGACCCAGTACTTC.

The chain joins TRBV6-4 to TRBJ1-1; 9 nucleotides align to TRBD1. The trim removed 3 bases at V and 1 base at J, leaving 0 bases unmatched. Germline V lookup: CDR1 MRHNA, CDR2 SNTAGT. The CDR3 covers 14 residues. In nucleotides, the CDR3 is TGTGCCAGCAGTGAGGACAGGGGGAACACTGAAGCTTTCTTT. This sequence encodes CASSEDRGNTEAFF.

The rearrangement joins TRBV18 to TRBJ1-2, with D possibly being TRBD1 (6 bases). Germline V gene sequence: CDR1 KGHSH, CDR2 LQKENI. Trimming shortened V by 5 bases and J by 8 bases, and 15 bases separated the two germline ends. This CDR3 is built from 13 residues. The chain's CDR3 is CASSGSTGQGYTF. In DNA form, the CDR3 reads TGTGCCAGCTCAGGGTCCACAGGGCAAGGCTACACCTTC.

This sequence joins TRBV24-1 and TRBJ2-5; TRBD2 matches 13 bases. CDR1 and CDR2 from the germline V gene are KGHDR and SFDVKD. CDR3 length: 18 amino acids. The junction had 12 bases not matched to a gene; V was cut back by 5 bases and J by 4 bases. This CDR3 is CATSGGTSGDALGETQYF. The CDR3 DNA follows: TGTGCCACCAGTGGTGGGACTAGCGGGGATGCTTTGGGAGAGACCCAGTACTTC.

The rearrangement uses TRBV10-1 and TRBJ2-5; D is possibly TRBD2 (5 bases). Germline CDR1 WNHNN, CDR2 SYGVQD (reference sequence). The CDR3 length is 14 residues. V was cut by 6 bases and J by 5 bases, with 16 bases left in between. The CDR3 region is CASRSDSEVETQYF. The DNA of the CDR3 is TGCGCCAGCAGGTCGGACTCGGAGGTTGAGACCCAGTACTTC.

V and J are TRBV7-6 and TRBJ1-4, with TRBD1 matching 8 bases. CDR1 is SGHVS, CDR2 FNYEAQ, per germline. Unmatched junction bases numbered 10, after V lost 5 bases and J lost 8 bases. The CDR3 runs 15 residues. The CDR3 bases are TGTGCCAGCAGCGCCGGACAGGGACGACGCGAAAAACTGTTTTTT. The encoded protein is CASSAGQGRREKLFF.

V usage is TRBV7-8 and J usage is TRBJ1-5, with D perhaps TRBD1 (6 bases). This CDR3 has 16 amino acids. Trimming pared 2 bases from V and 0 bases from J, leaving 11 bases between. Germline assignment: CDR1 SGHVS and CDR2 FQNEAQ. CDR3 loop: CASSLLGGDSNQPQHF. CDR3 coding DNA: TGTGCCAGCAGCTTATTAGGGGGGGATAGCAATCAGCCCCAGCATTTT.

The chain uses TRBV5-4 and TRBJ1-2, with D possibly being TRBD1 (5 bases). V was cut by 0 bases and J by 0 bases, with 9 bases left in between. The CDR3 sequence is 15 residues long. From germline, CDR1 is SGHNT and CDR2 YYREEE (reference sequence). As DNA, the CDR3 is TGTGCCAGCAGCTTGGGGCGGGACCCTAACTATGGCTACACCTTC. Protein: CASSLGRDPNYGYTF.